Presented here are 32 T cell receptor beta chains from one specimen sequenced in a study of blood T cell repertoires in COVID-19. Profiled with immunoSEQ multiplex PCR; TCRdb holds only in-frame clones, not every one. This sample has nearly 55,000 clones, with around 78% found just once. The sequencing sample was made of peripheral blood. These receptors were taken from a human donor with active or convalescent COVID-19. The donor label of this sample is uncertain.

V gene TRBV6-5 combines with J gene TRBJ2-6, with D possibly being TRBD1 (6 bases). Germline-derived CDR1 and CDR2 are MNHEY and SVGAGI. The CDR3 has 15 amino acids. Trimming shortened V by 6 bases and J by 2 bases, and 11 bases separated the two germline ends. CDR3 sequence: CASRPQGTGANVLTF. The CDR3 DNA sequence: TGTGCCAGCAGGCCACAGGGAACTGGGGCCAACGTCCTGACTTTC.

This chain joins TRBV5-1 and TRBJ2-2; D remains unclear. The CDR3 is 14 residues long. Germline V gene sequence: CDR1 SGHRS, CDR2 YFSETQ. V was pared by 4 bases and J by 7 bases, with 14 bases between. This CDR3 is CASSTDAVVGELFF. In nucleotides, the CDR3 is TGCGCCAGCAGCACAGACGCAGTCGTCGGGGAGCTGTTTTTT.

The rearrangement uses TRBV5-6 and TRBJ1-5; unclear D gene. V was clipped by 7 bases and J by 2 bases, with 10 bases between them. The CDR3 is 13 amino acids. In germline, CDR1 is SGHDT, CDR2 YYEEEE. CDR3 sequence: CASGREGNQPQHF. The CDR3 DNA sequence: TGTGCCAGCGGCCGGGAGGGCAATCAGCCCCAGCATTTT.

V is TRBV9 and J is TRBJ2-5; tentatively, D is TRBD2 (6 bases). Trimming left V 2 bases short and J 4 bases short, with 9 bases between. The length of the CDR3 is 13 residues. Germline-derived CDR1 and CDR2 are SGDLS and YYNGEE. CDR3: CASSVSGTETQYF. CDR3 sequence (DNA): TGTGCCAGCAGCGTTAGCGGAACAGAGACCCAGTACTTC. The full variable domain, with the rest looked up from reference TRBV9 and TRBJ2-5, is DSGVTQTPKHLITATGQRVTLRCSPRSGDLSVYWYQQSLDQGLQFLIQYYNGEERAKGNILERFSAQQFPDLHSELNLSSLELGDSALYFCASSVSGTETQYFGPGTRLLVL.

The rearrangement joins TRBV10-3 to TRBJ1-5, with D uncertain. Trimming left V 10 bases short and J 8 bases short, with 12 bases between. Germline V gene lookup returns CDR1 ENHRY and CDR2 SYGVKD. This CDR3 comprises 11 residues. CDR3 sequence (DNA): TGTGCCACCCTACGAGAGGAGCCCCAGCATTTT. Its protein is CATLREEPQHF.

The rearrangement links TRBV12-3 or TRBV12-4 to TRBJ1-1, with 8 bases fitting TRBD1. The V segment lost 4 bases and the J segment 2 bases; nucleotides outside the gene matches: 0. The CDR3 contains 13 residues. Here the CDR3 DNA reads TGTGCCAGCAGTTCAGGGGGCAACACTGAAGCTTTCTTT. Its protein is CASSSGGNTEAFF.

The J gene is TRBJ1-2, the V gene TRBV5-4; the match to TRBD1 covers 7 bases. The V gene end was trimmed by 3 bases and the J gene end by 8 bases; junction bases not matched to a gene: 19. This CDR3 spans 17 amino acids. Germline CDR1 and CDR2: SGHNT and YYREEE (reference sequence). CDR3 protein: CASSSGTGELLWGGYTF. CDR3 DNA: TGTGCCAGCAGCTCGGGAACAGGGGAGCTCTTATGGGGAGGCTACACCTTC.

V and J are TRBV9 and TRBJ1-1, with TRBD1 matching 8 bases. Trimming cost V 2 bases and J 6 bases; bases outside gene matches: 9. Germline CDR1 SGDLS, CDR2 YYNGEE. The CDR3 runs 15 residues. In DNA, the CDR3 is TGTGCCAGCAGCGTGGATCAGGGGGCCTGGGCTGAAGCTTTCTTT. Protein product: CASSVDQGAWAEAFF.

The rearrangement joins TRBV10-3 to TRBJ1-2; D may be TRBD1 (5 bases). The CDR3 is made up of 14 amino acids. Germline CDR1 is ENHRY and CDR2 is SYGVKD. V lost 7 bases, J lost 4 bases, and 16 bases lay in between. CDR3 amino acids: CAITTEQGAYGYTF. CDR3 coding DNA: TGTGCCATCACAACTGAGCAGGGTGCCTATGGCTACACCTTC.

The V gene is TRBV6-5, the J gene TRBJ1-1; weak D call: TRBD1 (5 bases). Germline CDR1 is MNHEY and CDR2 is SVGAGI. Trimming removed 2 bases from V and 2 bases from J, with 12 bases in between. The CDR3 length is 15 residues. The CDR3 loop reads CASSYGGRTNTEAFF. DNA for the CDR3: TGTGCCAGCAGTTACGGCGGACGGACAAACACTGAAGCTTTCTTT.

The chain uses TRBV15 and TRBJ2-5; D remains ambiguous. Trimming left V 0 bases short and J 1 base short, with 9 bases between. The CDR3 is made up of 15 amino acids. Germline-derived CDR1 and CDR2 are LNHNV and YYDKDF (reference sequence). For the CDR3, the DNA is TGTGCCACCAGCAGAGATCCGGCAGGCCAAGAGACCCAGTACTTC. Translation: CATSRDPAGQETQYF.

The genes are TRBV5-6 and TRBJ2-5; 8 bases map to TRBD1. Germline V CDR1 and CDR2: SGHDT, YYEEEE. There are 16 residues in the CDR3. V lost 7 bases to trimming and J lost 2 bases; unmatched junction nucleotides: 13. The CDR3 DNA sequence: TGTGCCAGCTACGGAAGCGACAGGGGTGATCAAGAGACCCAGTACTTC. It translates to CASYGSDRGDQETQYF.

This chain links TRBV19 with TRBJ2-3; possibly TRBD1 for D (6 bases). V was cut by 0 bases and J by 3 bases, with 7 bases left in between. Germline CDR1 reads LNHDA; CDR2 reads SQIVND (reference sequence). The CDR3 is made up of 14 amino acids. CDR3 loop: CASSIEDSTDTQYF. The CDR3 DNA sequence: TGTGCCAGTAGTATAGAGGACAGTACAGATACGCAGTATTTT.

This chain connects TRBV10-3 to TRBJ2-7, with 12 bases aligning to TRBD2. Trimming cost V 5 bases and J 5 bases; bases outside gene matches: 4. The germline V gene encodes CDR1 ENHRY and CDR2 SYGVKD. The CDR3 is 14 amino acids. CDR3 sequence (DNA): TGTGCCATCAGTCCTAGCGGGAGGGACCACGAGCAGTACTTC. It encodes CAISPSGRDHEQYF.

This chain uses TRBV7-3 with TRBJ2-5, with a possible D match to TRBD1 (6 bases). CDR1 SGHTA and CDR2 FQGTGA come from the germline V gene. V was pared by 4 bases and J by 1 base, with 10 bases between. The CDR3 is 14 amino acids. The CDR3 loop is CASSWGQGQETQYF. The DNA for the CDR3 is TGTGCCAGCAGCTGGGGGCAGGGCCAAGAGACCCAGTACTTC.

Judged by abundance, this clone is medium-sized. CDR3 DNA: TGCGCCAGCAGCCTGGCCGGGGGGGGGACCGGGGAGCTGTTTTTT. Amino acids: CASSLAGGGTGELFF. The chain recombines TRBV4-1 with TRBJ2-2; 8 bases are a match to TRBD2. Germline lookup yields CDR1 MGHRA and CDR2 YSYEKL. The CDR3 has 15 residues. The V gene end was trimmed by 4 bases and the J gene end by 5 bases; junction bases not matched to a gene: 6.

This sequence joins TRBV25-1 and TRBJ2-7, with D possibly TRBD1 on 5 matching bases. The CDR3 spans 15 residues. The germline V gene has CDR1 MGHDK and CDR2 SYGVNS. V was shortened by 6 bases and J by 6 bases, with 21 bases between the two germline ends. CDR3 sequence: CASSRRTQGAGEQYF. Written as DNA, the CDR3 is TGTGCCAGCAGCCGCCGGACCCAAGGGGCCGGCGAGCAGTACTTC.

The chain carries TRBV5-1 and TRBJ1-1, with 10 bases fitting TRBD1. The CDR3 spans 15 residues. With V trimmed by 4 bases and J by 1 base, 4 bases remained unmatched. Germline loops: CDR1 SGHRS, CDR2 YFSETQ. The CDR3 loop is CASSPGQGSNTEAFF. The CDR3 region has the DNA TGCGCCAGCAGCCCGGGACAGGGGTCGAACACTGAAGCTTTCTTT.

The CDR3 nucleotides read TGTGCCACCAGTGATTTGGTAGGCAGGGGTTCCGATACGCAGTATTTT. Translating gives CATSDLVGRGSDTQYF. The V call is TRBV24-1, the J call TRBJ2-3; tentatively, D is TRBD1 (6 bases). V was clipped by 0 bases and J by 6 bases, with 15 bases between them. Germline V gene sequence: CDR1 KGHDR, CDR2 SFDVKD. The CDR3 runs to 16 residues.

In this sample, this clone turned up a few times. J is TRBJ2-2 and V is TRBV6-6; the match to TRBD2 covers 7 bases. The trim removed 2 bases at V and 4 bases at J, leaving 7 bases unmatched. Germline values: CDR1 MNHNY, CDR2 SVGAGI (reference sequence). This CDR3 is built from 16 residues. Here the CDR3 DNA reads TGTGCCAGCAGTTACGTAAGGGGCGGGGGCACCGGGGAGCTGTTTTTT. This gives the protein CASSYVRGGGTGELFF.

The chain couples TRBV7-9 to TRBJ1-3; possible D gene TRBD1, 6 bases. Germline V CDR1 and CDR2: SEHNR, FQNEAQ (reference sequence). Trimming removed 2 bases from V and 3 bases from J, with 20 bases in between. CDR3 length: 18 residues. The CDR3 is CASSLFSPLQGIGNTIYF. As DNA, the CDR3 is TGTGCCAGCAGCTTATTCAGCCCCCTACAGGGCATTGGAAACACCATATATTTT.

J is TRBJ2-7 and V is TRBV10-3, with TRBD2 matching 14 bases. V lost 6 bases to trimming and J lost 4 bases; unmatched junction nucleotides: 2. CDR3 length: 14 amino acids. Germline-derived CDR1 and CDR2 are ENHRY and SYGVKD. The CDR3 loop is CAISGTSGSYEQYF. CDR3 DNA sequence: TGTGCCATCAGCGGGACTAGCGGGAGTTACGAGCAGTACTTC.

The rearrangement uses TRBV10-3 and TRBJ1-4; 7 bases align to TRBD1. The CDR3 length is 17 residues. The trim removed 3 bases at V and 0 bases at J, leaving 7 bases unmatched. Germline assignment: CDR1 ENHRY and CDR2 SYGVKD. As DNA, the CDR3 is TGTGCCATCAGTGATCCGGGACAGAGTGCAACTAATGAAAAACTGTTTTTT. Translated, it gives CAISDPGQSATNEKLFF.

CDR3 loop: CASSQEQATISGYTF. In DNA form, the CDR3 reads TGTGCCAGCAGCCAAGAGCAGGCAACAATTTCTGGCTACACCTTC. V usage is TRBV3-1 (or the pseudogene TRBV3-2) and J usage is TRBJ1-2; D remains ambiguous. The CDR3 length is 15 residues. V was trimmed by 0 bases and J by 7 bases, leaving 15 bases between them. CDR1 is LGHDT and CDR2 is YNNKEL in the germline V gene (reference sequence).

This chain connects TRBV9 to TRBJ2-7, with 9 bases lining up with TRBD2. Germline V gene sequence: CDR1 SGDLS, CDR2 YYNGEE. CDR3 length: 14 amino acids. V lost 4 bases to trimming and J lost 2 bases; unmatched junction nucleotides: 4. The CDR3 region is CASSLTSGTYEQYF. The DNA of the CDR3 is TGTGCCAGCAGCTTGACTAGCGGAACCTACGAGCAGTACTTC.

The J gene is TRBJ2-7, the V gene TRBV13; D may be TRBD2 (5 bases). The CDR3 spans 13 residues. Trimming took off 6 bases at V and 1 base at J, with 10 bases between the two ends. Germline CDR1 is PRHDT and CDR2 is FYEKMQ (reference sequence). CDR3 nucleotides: TGTGCCAGCAGTTCGGGGTCGTCCTACGAGCAGTACTTC. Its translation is CASSSGSSYEQYF.

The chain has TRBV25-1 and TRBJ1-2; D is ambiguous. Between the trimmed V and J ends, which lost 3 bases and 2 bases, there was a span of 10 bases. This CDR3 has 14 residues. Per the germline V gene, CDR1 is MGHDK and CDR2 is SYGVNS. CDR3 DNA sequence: TGTGCCAGCAGTGACCTCCCAGGAAACTATGGCTACACCTTC. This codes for CASSDLPGNYGYTF.

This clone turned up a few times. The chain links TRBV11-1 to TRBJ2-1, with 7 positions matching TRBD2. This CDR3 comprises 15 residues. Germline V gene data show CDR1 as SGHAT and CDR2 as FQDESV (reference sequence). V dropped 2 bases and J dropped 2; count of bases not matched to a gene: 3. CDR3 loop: CASSLSGKAYNEQFF. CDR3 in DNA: TGTGCCAGCAGCTTAAGCGGGAAGGCCTACAATGAGCAGTTCTTC.

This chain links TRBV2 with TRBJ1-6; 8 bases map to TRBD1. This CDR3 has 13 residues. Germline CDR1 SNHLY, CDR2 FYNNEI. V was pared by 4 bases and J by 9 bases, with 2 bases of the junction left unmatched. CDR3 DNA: TGTGCCAGCAGTGCAGGGGGCAGTTCACCCCTCCACTTT. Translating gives CASSAGGSSPLHF.

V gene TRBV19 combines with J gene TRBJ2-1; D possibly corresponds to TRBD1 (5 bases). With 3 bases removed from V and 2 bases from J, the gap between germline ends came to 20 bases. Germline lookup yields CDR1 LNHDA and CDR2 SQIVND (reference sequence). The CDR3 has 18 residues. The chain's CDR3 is CASSMAPFRQTTYNEQFF. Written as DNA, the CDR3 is TGTGCCAGTAGTATGGCCCCCTTTCGACAGACCACCTACAATGAGCAGTTCTTC.

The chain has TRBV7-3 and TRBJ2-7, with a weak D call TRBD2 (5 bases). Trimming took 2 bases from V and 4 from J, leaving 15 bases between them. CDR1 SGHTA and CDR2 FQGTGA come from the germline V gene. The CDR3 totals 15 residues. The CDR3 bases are TGTGCCAGCAGCTTAGGAGGTAGCTTGGGGTACGAGCAGTACTTC. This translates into CASSLGGSLGYEQYF. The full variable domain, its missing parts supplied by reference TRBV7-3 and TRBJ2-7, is GAGVSQTPSNKVTEKGKYVELRCDPISGHTALYWYRQSLGQGPEFLIYFQGTGAADDSGLPNDRFFAVRPEGSVSTLKIQRTERGDSAVYLCASSLGGSLGYEQYFGPGTRLTVT.

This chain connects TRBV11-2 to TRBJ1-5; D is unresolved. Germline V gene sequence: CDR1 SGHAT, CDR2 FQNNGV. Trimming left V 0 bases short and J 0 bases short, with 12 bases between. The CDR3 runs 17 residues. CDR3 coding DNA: TGTGCCAGCAGCTTAGATCTCCAGGCCTATAGCAATCAGCCCCAGCATTTT. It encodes CASSLDLQAYSNQPQHF. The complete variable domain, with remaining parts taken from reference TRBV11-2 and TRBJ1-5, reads EAGVAQSPRYKIIEKRQSVAFWCNPISGHATLYWYQQILGQGPKLLIQFQNNGVVDDSQLPKDRFSAERLKGVDSTLKIQPAKLEDSAVYLCASSLDLQAYSNQPQHFGDGTRLSIL.